This paragraph covers one T cell receptor (beta chain) sequence. What it recognizes is unknown. For ophthalmopathy patients, the Clinical Activity Score was at least 3 and the NOSPECS grade at least 4; duration was under 3 months. Uncontrolled infection, other autoimmune disease, pregnancy or lactation excluded patients. PBMCs came from over 8.5 ml fresh peripheral blood. Amplification of TCR beta CDR3 regions was performed using RNA transcripts as template. Carried out on the TCR CDR3, a first-round RT-PCR used the HTBI primer set. TCRdb reprocessed the multiplex PCR reads with MiXCR, giving one entry per CDR3 protein. The sample contains 400,000 or so distinct CDR3 sequences, roughly 15% of which appear only once. This specimen belongs to a study of T cells in Graves' hyperthyroidism and ophthalmopathy. CDR1 is SGDLS, CDR2 YYNGEE, per germline. V lost 2 bases to trimming and J lost 8 bases; unmatched junction nucleotides: 7. This CDR3 has 14 amino acids.

The study, taken as a whole, reports: Stable hyperthyroidism was told apart from ophthalmopathy by a model built on 13 V-J features.

The chain recombines TRBV9 with TRBJ1-3; 7 positions match TRBD1. The sequenced sample was blood. The TCR originated in a woman aged 25-40 years with Graves' ophthalmopathy. The CDR3 spells CASSVGKGADTIYF. DNA for the CDR3: TGTGCCAGCAGCGTGGGAAAGGGGGCAGACACCATATATTTT.